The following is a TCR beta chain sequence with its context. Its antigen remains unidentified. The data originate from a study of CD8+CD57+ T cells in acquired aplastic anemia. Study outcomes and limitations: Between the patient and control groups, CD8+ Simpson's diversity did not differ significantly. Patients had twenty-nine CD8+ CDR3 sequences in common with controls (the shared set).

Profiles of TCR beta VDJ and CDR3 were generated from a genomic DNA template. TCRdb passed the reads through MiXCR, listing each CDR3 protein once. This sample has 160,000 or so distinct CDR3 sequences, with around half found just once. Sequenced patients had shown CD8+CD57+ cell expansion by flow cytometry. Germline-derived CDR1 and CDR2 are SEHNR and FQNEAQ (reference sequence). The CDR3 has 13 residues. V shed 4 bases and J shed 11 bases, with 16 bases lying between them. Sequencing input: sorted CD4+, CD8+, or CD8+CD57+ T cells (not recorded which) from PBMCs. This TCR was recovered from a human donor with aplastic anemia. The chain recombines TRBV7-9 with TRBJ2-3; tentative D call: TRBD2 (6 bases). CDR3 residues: CASSSGRSGEQYF. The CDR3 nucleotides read TGTGCCAGCAGCTCCGGACGCTCGGGGGAGCAGTATTTT.